This T cell receptor (beta chain) was captured by sequencing in a study of blood T cell repertoires in COVID-19. CDR3 length: 16 amino acids. Trimming at V came to 4 bases and at J to 5 bases, leaving 13 bases not matched to a gene. Germline CDR1 MNHEY, CDR2 SVGAGI. Profiling relied on immunoSEQ multiplex PCR, and the TCRdb table lists in-frame clones only, not all of them. The sample lists around 300,000 clones, 89% seen once, with around 1.7% in the top ten. V gene TRBV6-5 combines with J gene TRBJ1-2, with 7 bases lining up with TRBD1. This clonotype originated in a woman in her forties who had recovered from COVID-19. Sequencing was done on a sample of PBMCs or T cells enriched from blood (not recorded which). The CDR3, as DNA: TGTGCCAGCAGTTCGCCCCGACAGGGCGGCGGGTATGGCTACACCTTC. Encoded protein: CASSSPRQGGGYGYTF.